Presented here are 28 T cell receptor beta chains from one specimen sequenced in a study of radiation and T cells in renal cell carcinoma. Generated by immunoSEQ multiplex PCR, the TCRdb table keeps only in-frame clones and is missing some. Altogether approximately 110,000 clones are present, roughly 80% being singletons, with the ten largest covering 2.5% to 3.5%. The time point was: baseline pretreatment blood. Treatment here: 15 Gy SBRT to primary tumor, nephrectomy 4 weeks later. The source was blood, collected from a patient whose treatment included radiotherapy and nephrectomy. Receptors originate from a woman aged 60 to 75 with renal cell carcinoma.

This clone was seen a single time. The V and J genes are TRBV11-2 and TRBJ1-5; D is uncertain. Germline values: CDR1 SGHAT, CDR2 FQNNGV. This CDR3 is 15 amino acids long. V shed 0 bases and J shed 1 base, with 7 bases lying between them. In nucleotides, the CDR3 is TGTGCCAGCAGCTTAGATCCTGGCAGCAATCAGCCCCAGCATTTT. It is translated as CASSLDPGSNQPQHF.

There are a few counts of this clone. The chain recombines TRBV6-6 with TRBJ1-6; D perhaps matches TRBD1 (5 bases). CDR3 size: 14 residues. The V and J ends lost 0 bases and 10 bases respectively, with 10 bases between them. CDR1 MNHNY and CDR2 SVGAGI come from the germline V gene (reference sequence). CDR3: CASSYSGGGSPLHF. The CDR3 nucleotides are TGTGCCAGCAGTTACTCGGGGGGAGGGTCACCCCTCCACTTT.

The gene calls are TRBV7-2 and TRBJ2-1; 10 bases fit TRBD1. Germline assignment: CDR1 SGHTA and CDR2 FQGNSA. The V gene end was trimmed by 1 base and the J gene end by 11 bases; junction bases not matched to a gene: 14. The CDR3 consists of 17 residues. The CDR3 DNA reads as TGTGCCAGCAGCTTAGATTCCGGGACAGGGGCTTTCGGTCAGCAGTTCTTC. Translating it yields CASSLDSGTGAFGQQFF.

The genes are TRBV5-1 and TRBJ2-7; 7 positions agree with TRBD1. The trim removed 2 bases at V and 0 bases at J, leaving 11 bases unmatched. The CDR3 runs 17 residues. Germline V gene sequence: CDR1 SGHRS, CDR2 YFSETQ. CDR3 bases: TGCGCCAGCAGCTTTGACCCCGGGACAGACGGCTCCTACGAGCAGTACTTC. This translates into CASSFDPGTDGSYEQYF.

The chain combines TRBV27 with TRBJ1-1; TRBD1 aligns across 8 bases. V shed 7 bases and J 0 bases; nucleotides not matched to a gene: 13. This CDR3 has 17 residues. Per germline, CDR1 MNHEY and CDR2 SMNVEV (reference sequence). Written as DNA, the CDR3 is TGTGCCAGCATGGGCCGGGACAGGTACCTTATGAACACTGAAGCTTTCTTT. Translated, it gives CASMGRDRYLMNTEAFF.

This chain links TRBV7-8 with TRBJ2-5, with D perhaps matching TRBD1 (5 bases). Per germline, CDR1 SGHVS and CDR2 FQNEAQ. Trimming shortened V by 0 bases and J by 1 base, and 9 bases separated the two germline ends. CDR3 length equals 15 residues. CDR3 protein: CASSLAWGLQETQYF. For the CDR3, the DNA is TGTGCCAGCAGCTTAGCGTGGGGCCTCCAAGAGACCCAGTACTTC.

The V and J genes are TRBV6-5 and TRBJ1-5; 7 bases are shared with TRBD1. The germline V gene has CDR1 MNHEY and CDR2 SVGAGI. This CDR3 is 14 amino acids long. V shed 5 bases, J shed 2 bases, and the junction held 3 bases outside the gene matches. The CDR3 sequence: CASSRGRGNQPQHF. CDR3 DNA: TGTGCCAGCAGTAGGGGGCGCGGCAATCAGCCCCAGCATTTT.

This chain joins TRBV10-3 and TRBJ2-7, with 9 bases that match TRBD2. V was pared by 2 bases and J by 5 bases, with 10 bases of the junction left unmatched. The germline CDR1 and CDR2 sequences are ENHRY and SYGVKD. This CDR3 comprises 16 residues. CDR3 loop: CAISEPLASGTHEQYF. The CDR3 DNA sequence: TGTGCCATCAGTGAGCCCCTCGCTAGCGGGACCCACGAGCAGTACTTC.

This chain connects TRBV18 to TRBJ2-7, with D possibly called TRBD1 or TRBD2 (5 bases each). The CDR3 length is 16 residues. V dropped 0 bases and J dropped 3 bases, with 15 bases sitting between them. Germline V lookup: CDR1 KGHSH, CDR2 LQKENI. The CDR3 DNA sequence: TGTGCCAGCTCACCACCCTTCGGGACGGATTACTACGAGCAGTACTTC. Its protein product is CASSPPFGTDYYEQYF.

This clone appeared a few times. This chain connects TRBV4-1 to TRBJ1-1; D is unclear. V was pared by 3 bases and J by 6 bases, with 11 bases between. The CDR3 loop spans 13 amino acids. Germline assignment: CDR1 MGHRA and CDR2 YSYEKL. The CDR3 loop is CASSHVGDAEAFF. The CDR3 DNA reads as TGCGCCAGCAGCCACGTCGGAGACGCTGAAGCTTTCTTT.

CDR3 in DNA: TGTGCCAGCACAGGGCCGAACACTGAAGCTTTCTTT. This gives the protein CASTGPNTEAFF. The chain employs TRBV28 and TRBJ1-1, with D perhaps TRBD1 (5 bases). CDR1 is MDHEN and CDR2 is SYDVKM in the germline V gene. The CDR3 contains 12 residues. V was clipped by 7 bases and J by 1 base, with 7 bases between them.

This chain uses TRBV5-1 with TRBJ2-3; D might be TRBD2 (6 bases). Per germline, CDR1 SGHRS and CDR2 YFSETQ. This CDR3 has 15 residues. Trimming took 3 bases from V and 3 from J, leaving 14 bases between them. The DNA of the CDR3 is TGCGCCAGCAGCTGGACTGAGGGGAGGACAGATACGCAGTATTTT. Its protein is CASSWTEGRTDTQYF.

This chain links TRBV6-5 with TRBJ1-1, with unresolved D. V lost 8 bases and J 3 bases, leaving 13 bases between the germline ends. The CDR3 consists of 13 residues. The germline gives CDR1 MNHEY, CDR2 SVGAGI. Here the CDR3 reads CASVRELDTEAFF. CDR3 DNA sequence: TGTGCCAGCGTTCGGGAGTTGGACACTGAAGCTTTCTTT.

The chain uses TRBV4-2 and TRBJ1-5, with TRBD1 matching over 8 bases. CDR1 and CDR2 (germline): LGHNA, YNFKEQ. Trimming took 4 bases from V and 2 from J; bases not matched to a gene: 10. This CDR3 comprises 17 residues. CDR3 protein: CASSPTTGAGGNQPQHF. The CDR3 DNA reads TGTGCCAGCAGCCCAACGACAGGGGCAGGGGGCAATCAGCCCCAGCATTTT.

In its sample, this clone was seen once. The chain joins TRBV9 to TRBJ2-1; D tentatively reads TRBD1 or TRBD2 (6 bases each). Per the germline V gene, CDR1 is SGDLS and CDR2 is YYNGEE. The CDR3 runs 15 residues. V lost 4 bases and J 3 bases, leaving 14 bases between the germline ends. This CDR3 reads CASSPGVGGYNEQFF. Written as DNA, the CDR3 is TGTGCCAGCAGCCCGGGGGTAGGGGGCTACAATGAGCAGTTCTTC.

J is TRBJ1-3 and V is TRBV9; tentative D call: TRBD1 (5 bases). V lost 4 bases and J 7 bases, leaving 18 bases between the germline ends. The CDR3 is 15 amino acids. Germline CDR1 reads SGDLS; CDR2 reads YYNGEE. Here the CDR3 DNA reads TGTGCCAGCAGCCCTGACGCAGGGCGCGGGAACACCATATATTTT. Its translation: CASSPDAGRGNTIYF.

The chain has TRBV7-9 and TRBJ2-6; the match to TRBD2 covers 8 bases. The ends lost 6 bases at V and 2 bases at J; junction bases unmatched: 12. The CDR3 length is 18 residues. Germline V gives CDR1 SEHNR, CDR2 FQNEAQ (reference sequence). DNA for the CDR3: TGTGCCAGCAGACCGCCGGGACGGGAGGGAGCTGGGGCCAACGTCCTGACTTTC. Protein product: CASRPPGREGAGANVLTF. The whole variable domain, filled in from reference TRBV7-9 and TRBJ2-6, reads DTGVSQNPRHKITKRGQNVTFRCDPISEHNRLYWYRQTLGQGPEFLTYFQNEAQLEKSRLLSDRFSAERPKGSFSTLEIQRTEQGDSAMYLCASRPPGREGAGANVLTFGAGSRLTVL.

The rearrangement uses TRBV28 and TRBJ1-5, with 7 positions matching TRBD1. Looked up from germline, CDR1 is MDHEN and CDR2 is SYDVKM. J lost 4 bases, V lost 1 base, and 1 base had no gene match. The CDR3 loop spans 14 amino acids. The chain's CDR3 is CASSLLQGNQPQHF. The CDR3 DNA reads as TGTGCCAGCAGTTTATTACAGGGGAATCAGCCCCAGCATTTT.

The chain employs TRBV5-1 and TRBJ1-1; 10 bases fit TRBD1. Germline trimming cut 6 bases from V and 11 bases from J; bases unmatched to any gene: 13. The germline CDR1 and CDR2 sequences are SGHRS and YFSETQ. This CDR3 contains 14 residues. The CDR3 DNA is TGCGCCAGCACCACCACTAGGACAGGGGGGGAGGCTTTCTTT. The encoded protein is CASTTTRTGGEAFF.

The rearrangement joins TRBV11-2 to TRBJ2-6; possibly TRBD1 for D (6 bases). The CDR3 totals 14 residues. Trimming pared 5 bases from V and 12 bases from J, leaving 17 bases between. In germline, CDR1 is SGHAT, CDR2 FQNNGV. The CDR3 sequence is CASSPIMGAFVLTF. CDR3 DNA: TGTGCCAGCAGCCCCATTATGGGGGCTTTCGTCCTGACTTTC.

This clone was recorded a few times. This sequence joins TRBV19 and TRBJ1-1, with TRBD1 matching 12 bases. J was trimmed by 0 bases and V by 5 bases; bases with no gene match: 7. This CDR3 is built from 17 residues. Germline lookup yields CDR1 LNHDA and CDR2 SQIVND (reference sequence). CDR3 sequence: CASSRGTGGGLNTEAFF. CDR3 DNA sequence: TGTGCCAGTAGTCGAGGGACAGGGGGCGGATTGAACACTGAAGCTTTCTTT.

The chain combines TRBV5-1 with TRBJ1-5; no clear D. V lost 1 base to trimming and J lost 6 bases, with 14 bases between them. Germline CDR1 SGHRS, CDR2 YFSETQ. The CDR3 sequence is 15 residues long. The CDR3 region is CASSLSSGEGQPQHF. CDR3 bases: TGCGCCAGCAGCTTGAGCTCTGGGGAGGGTCAGCCCCAGCATTTT. The full variable domain, in which reference TRBV5-1 and TRBJ1-5 provide the parts outside the CDR3, is KAGVTQTPRYLIKTRGQQVTLSCSPISGHRSVSWYQQTPGQGLQFLFEYFSETQRNKGNFPGRFSGRQFSNSRSEMNVSTLELGDSALYLCASSLSSGEGQPQHFGDGTRLSIL.

CDR3 coding DNA: TGTGCCACCAGCAGAGATCGGGCATCCAATCAGCCCCAGCATTTT. Protein sequence: CATSRDRASNQPQHF. The chain uses TRBV15 and TRBJ1-5; D uncertain. CDR3 length equals 15 residues. V was trimmed by 0 bases and J by 3 bases, leaving 9 bases between them. Looked up from germline, CDR1 is LNHNV and CDR2 is YYDKDF (reference sequence).

This clone was observed a handful of times. The chain links TRBV18 to TRBJ2-5; D is possibly TRBD1 (6 bases). Germline V gene data show CDR1 as KGHSH and CDR2 as LQKENI. CDR3 size: 14 residues. Trimming removed 5 bases at V and 0 bases at J, with 10 bases between. CDR3 coding DNA: TGTGCCAGCTCATTTTACAGGGACCAAGAGACCCAGTACTTC. This sequence encodes CASSFYRDQETQYF.

This chain uses TRBV6-5 with TRBJ2-7; no definite D call. V lost 0 bases and J lost 0, with 6 bases in between. CDR3 length: 14 amino acids. CDR1 and CDR2 from the germline V gene are MNHEY and SVGAGI. DNA of the CDR3: TGTGCCAGCAGTTACTCGGCAGCCTCCTACGAGCAGTACTTC. This translates into CASSYSAASYEQYF.

This clone has only one observation. The rearrangement joins TRBV4-3 to TRBJ2-6, with TRBD1 matching over 8 bases. This CDR3 spans 21 amino acids. With 2 bases clipped from V and 0 bases from J, the junction kept 15 bases outside the gene matches. Germline V gene lookup returns CDR1 LGHNA and CDR2 YSLEER. The CDR3 loop is CASSQNVPDRDPLSGANVLTF. The CDR3 nucleotides are TGCGCCAGCAGCCAAAATGTCCCGGACAGGGACCCCCTCTCTGGGGCCAACGTCCTGACTTTC.

This rearrangement joins TRBV27 to TRBJ2-3; D unresolved. The CDR3 is made up of 15 amino acids. Germline CDR1 is MNHEY and CDR2 is SMNVEV (reference sequence). Trimming removed 3 bases from V and 0 bases from J, with 10 bases in between. CDR3 sequence (DNA): TGTGCCAGCAGTTTTTCCCCTTATAGCACAGATACGCAGTATTTT. Translated: CASSFSPYSTDTQYF.

The rearrangement joins TRBV4-1 to TRBJ2-3, with 8 bases that match TRBD1. This CDR3 is built from 15 residues. J was trimmed by 3 bases and V by 0 bases; bases with no gene match: 2. In germline, CDR1 is MGHRA, CDR2 YSYEKL. This CDR3 reads CASSQEDRDTDTQYF. The CDR3 DNA follows: TGCGCCAGCAGCCAAGAGGACAGGGATACAGATACGCAGTATTTT.